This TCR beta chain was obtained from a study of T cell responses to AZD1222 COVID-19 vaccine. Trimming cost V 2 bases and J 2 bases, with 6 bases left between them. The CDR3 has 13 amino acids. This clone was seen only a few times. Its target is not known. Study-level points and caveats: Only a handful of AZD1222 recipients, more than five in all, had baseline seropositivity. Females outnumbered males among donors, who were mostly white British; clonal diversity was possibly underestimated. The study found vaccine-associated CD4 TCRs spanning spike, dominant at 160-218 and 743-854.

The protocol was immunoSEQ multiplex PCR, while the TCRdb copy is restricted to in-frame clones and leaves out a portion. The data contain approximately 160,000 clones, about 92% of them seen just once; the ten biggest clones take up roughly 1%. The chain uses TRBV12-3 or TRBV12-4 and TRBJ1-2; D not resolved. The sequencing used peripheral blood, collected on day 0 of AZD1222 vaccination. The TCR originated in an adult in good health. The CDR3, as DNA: TGTGCCAGCAGTTTAAGAGGGAACTATGGCTACACCTTC. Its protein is CASSLRGNYGYTF.